This paragraph covers one T cell receptor beta chain sequence. These data belong to a study of blood T cell repertoires in COVID-19. Study-level information: Samples came from the United States, Italy and Spain, spanning acute and convalescent COVID-19. In each case, the material was cDNA or gDNA derived from T cells, B-cell-depleted T cells, or PBMCs.

This CDR3 is built from 13 residues. V was clipped by 3 bases and J by 4 bases, with 9 bases between them. In the original analysis: Reference gene primer amplification in the assay estimated nucleated cell counts. This table comes from immunoSEQ multiplex PCR, and its TCRdb copy is limited to in-frame clones, with some not included. That table supplies the V and J calls and clone size; D and trimming were determined from the DNA. Altogether about 190,000 clones are present, roughly four fifths being singletons, with the ten largest covering around an eighth. This sequence was found in a woman between 45 and 60 years old with acute or convalescent COVID-19. The chain links TRBV12-3 or TRBV12-4 to TRBJ1-1; D is ambiguous. Material for sequencing was peripheral blood. The CDR3 DNA reads TGTGCCAGCAGTTTGTCGGGAAGCACTGAAGCTTTCTTT. Its translation is CASSLSGSTEAFF.